The 5 T cell receptor beta chains below were found in one sample sequenced in a study of response to subunit inactivated influenza vaccine. TCRdb itself ran the RT-PCR reads through MiXCR, one entry per CDR3 protein. Among about 610,000 distinct CDR3 sequences, 11% to 15% were seen once, and the ten largest hold 11%. The source material was PBMCs from blood, sampled approximately 12 days after vaccination. These receptor sequences come from a man aged 50 to 60 who received an inactivated influenza vaccine.

CDR3 loop: CASSPTGGLNQPQHF. The CDR3 DNA is TGTGCCAGCAGCCCGACAGGGGGCCTCAATCAGCCCCAGCATTTT. The gene calls are TRBV9 and TRBJ1-5, with TRBD1 matching 10 bases. Looked up from germline, CDR1 is SGDLS and CDR2 is YYNGEE. The V segment lost 4 bases and the J segment 3 bases; nucleotides outside the gene matches: 4. This CDR3 region has 15 residues. Based on the CDR3 plus reference TRBV9 and TRBJ1-5, the full variable domain is DSGVTQTPKHLITATGQRVTLRCSPRSGDLSVYWYQQSLDQGLQFLIQYYNGEERAKGNILERFSAQQFPDLHSELNLSSLELGDSALYFCASSPTGGLNQPQHFGDGTRLSIL.

CDR3 residues: CASSYSGQEYF. DNA of the CDR3: TGTGCCAGCAGTTACTCGGGACAGGAGTACTTC. This chain links TRBV6-6 with TRBJ2-7; 8 positions agree with TRBD1. Germline-derived CDR1 and CDR2 are MNHNY and SVGAGI (reference sequence). The ends lost 0 bases at V and 11 bases at J; junction bases unmatched: 0. This CDR3 spans 11 amino acids.

This clonotype showed up just a few times. The V and J genes are TRBV2 and TRBJ2-3, with a tentative D call TRBD1 (5 bases). The CDR3 extends over 15 amino acids. With 8 bases removed from V and 2 bases from J, the gap between germline ends came to 17 bases. Germline CDR1 is SNHLY and CDR2 is FYNNEI. The CDR3 protein is CASCVDRQYTDTQYF. The CDR3 coding sequence is TGTGCCAGCTGTGTAGACCGACAGTACACAGATACGCAGTATTTT. Variable domain in full (rest from reference TRBV2 and TRBJ2-3): EPEVTQTPSHQVTQMGQEVILRCVPISNHLYFYWYRQILGQKVEFLVSFYNNEISEKSEIFDDQFSVERPDGSNFTLKIRSTKLEDSAMYFCASCVDRQYTDTQYFGPGTRLTVL.

This clonotype has at least ten counts. The rearrangement links TRBV20-1 to TRBJ2-7; weak D call: TRBD2 (7 bases). The CDR3 loop spans 14 amino acids. Germline CDR1 is DFQATT and CDR2 is SNEGSKA (reference sequence). The V end lost 3 bases, the J end lost 3 bases, and 15 bases lay between the germline ends. DNA of the CDR3: TGCAGTGCTAGGGAAAGGGGGGAGGGCTACGAGCAGTACTTC. Translated: CSARERGEGYEQYF.

This rearrangement joins TRBV18 to TRBJ1-2; no clear D gene. V was pared by 5 bases and J by 4 bases, with 8 bases between. This CDR3 comprises 12 residues. Germline CDR1 reads KGHSH; CDR2 reads LQKENI. CDR3 loop: CASSDNGYGYTF. CDR3 in DNA: TGTGCCAGCTCAGATAACGGCTATGGCTACACCTTC. The variable domain in full, completed from reference TRBV18 and TRBJ1-2, reads NAGVMQNPRHLVRRRGQEARLRCSPMKGHSHVYWYRQLPEEGLKFMVYLQKENIIDESGMPKERFSAEFPKEGPSILRIQQVVRGDSAAYFCASSDNGYGYTFGSGTRLTVV.